This TCR beta chain comes out of a study of OX40 agonist ivuxolimab in advanced cancers. Only in-frame clones appear in the TCRdb table, and some are missing; sequencing was by immunoSEQ multiplex PCR. The sample lists about 73,000 clones; 90% were seen once. Blood sampling took place at baseline, cycle 4 day 1, and cycle 7 day 1. This clone has only one observation. The material sequenced was CD4+ or CD8+ T cells sorted from blood, taken in a trial of the OX40 agonist ivuxolimab. The clonotype was recovered from an adult with an advanced solid tumor such as melanoma, head and neck, liver or kidney cancer.

The CDR3 protein is CASSFQGFRTGGTEAFF. Here the CDR3 DNA reads TGTGCCAGCAGCTTTCAGGGTTTTCGGACAGGGGGAACTGAAGCTTTCTTT. J is TRBJ1-1 and V is TRBV7-2; 10 bases match TRBD1. V was pared by 3 bases and J by 5 bases, with 12 bases of the junction left unmatched. The CDR3 covers 17 residues. Germline-derived CDR1 and CDR2 are SGHTA and FQGNSA.